Following are 31 T cell receptor beta chains from one sample sequenced in a study of T-cell reconstitution after alpha-beta-depleted transplantation in children. A TCRbeta library incorporating unique molecular identifiers was prepared. In TCRdb, the PCR reads were re-called with MiXCR into one record per CDR3 protein. Of 500,000 to 650,000 distinct CDR3 sequences listed, over 10% are singletons. The sequencing here drew on PBMCs, mostly from graft donor cells, taken 180 days after TCRalphabeta/CD19-depleted stem cell transplant. All receptors derive from a female patient aged 2-10 years who had a stem cell transplant for aplastic anemia, so the T cells may come from the graft donor.

There are a few counts of this clonotype. The chain joins TRBV28 to TRBJ1-1; D gene unclear. V lost 5 bases and J 4 bases, leaving 11 bases between the germline ends. Germline values: CDR1 MDHEN, CDR2 SYDVKM. The CDR3 covers 13 residues. CDR3 in amino acids: CASSRTSGTEAFF. CDR3 bases: TGTGCCAGCAGTCGGACGTCGGGCACTGAAGCTTTCTTT.

This clonotype appeared a few times. The J gene is TRBJ2-7, the V gene TRBV7-9; D is ambiguous. Germline CDR1 is SEHNR and CDR2 is FQNEAQ (reference sequence). This CDR3 has 13 residues. V was cut by 2 bases and J by 0 bases, with 5 bases left in between. In DNA, the CDR3 is TGTGCCAGCAGCTTAACCAACTCCTACGAGCAGTACTTC. Amino acids: CASSLTNSYEQYF.

As DNA, the CDR3 is TGCAGTGCTAGGGCCCCACCGGGACTAGCGGCTTACGAGCAGTACTTC. Its translation: CSARAPPGLAAYEQYF. This chain connects TRBV20-1 to TRBJ2-7, with 11 bases aligning to TRBD2. Germline-derived CDR1 and CDR2 are DFQATT and SNEGSKA (reference sequence). The CDR3 totals 16 residues. V lost 3 bases and J lost 4; bases outside the gene matches: 11.

This clonotype has more than one count but fewer than ten. This rearrangement joins TRBV7-3 to TRBJ2-6; no clear D. The V end lost 1 base, the J end lost 0 bases, and 13 bases lay between the germline ends. Looked up from germline, CDR1 is SGHTA and CDR2 is FQGTGA. The CDR3 loop spans 18 amino acids. The chain's CDR3 is CASSLSGGRNSGANVLTF. The CDR3 DNA sequence: TGTGCCAGCAGCTTAAGCGGCGGACGGAACTCTGGGGCCAACGTCCTGACTTTC.

This sequence joins TRBV9 and TRBJ2-1; 12 nucleotides line up with TRBD2. Germline values: CDR1 SGDLS, CDR2 YYNGEE. J lost 8 bases, V lost 3 bases, and 9 bases had no gene match. This CDR3 contains 16 residues. CDR3 region: CASSAGGLAGGDEQFF. The CDR3 nucleotides are TGTGCCAGCAGCGCCGGCGGGCTAGCGGGAGGGGATGAGCAGTTCTTC.

V is TRBV28 and J is TRBJ1-2; the D is unclear. The CDR3 length is 14 residues. V was trimmed by 2 bases and J by 8 bases, leaving 15 bases between them. The V gene's germline CDR1 is MDHEN and CDR2 SYDVKM. The CDR3 DNA is TGTGCCAGCAGTTTAATCGATGGGGAAGGGGGCTACACCTTC. This translates into CASSLIDGEGGYTF.

A few counts support this clonotype. V and J are TRBV7-2 and TRBJ2-5; 8 positions match TRBD2. The CDR3 covers 15 residues. V trimming: 4 bases; J trimming: 5 bases; junction bases outside the gene matches: 9. Germline assignment: CDR1 SGHTA and CDR2 FQGNSA. The CDR3 here is CASSSRTSLGETQYF. In nucleotides, the CDR3 is TGTGCCAGCAGCTCGAGGACTAGCCTGGGGGAGACCCAGTACTTC.

This clonotype was counted many times. The chain employs TRBV7-8 and TRBJ1-2, with D maybe TRBD1 (6 bases). Trimming shortened V by 1 base and J by 3 bases, and 21 bases separated the two germline ends. Per germline, CDR1 SGHVS and CDR2 FQNEAQ. CDR3 length: 18 residues. CDR3 coding DNA: TGTGCCAGCAGCTTAGAGCCCAGGGGTCTCTTCGGCGACTATGGCTACACCTTC. This gives the protein CASSLEPRGLFGDYGYTF.

This clonotype turned up a few times. The chain carries TRBV4-3 and TRBJ2-1; 9 positions match TRBD2. From germline, CDR1 is LGHNA and CDR2 YSLEER. Losses at the gene ends were 0 bases for V and 2 bases for J; bases not matched to a gene: 2. There are 16 residues in the CDR3. The CDR3 DNA follows: TGCGCCAGCAGCCAAGAGGTAGCGGGAGCCTACAATGAGCAGTTCTTC. Its translation is CASSQEVAGAYNEQFF.

This clonotype has a count of ten or more. The V and J genes are TRBV6-5 and TRBJ2-7; weak D call: TRBD1 (5 bases). The ends were cut back, 0 bases at V and 4 bases at J, with 7 bases in the middle. The CDR3 loop spans 13 amino acids. Germline CDR1 reads MNHEY; CDR2 reads SVGAGI. CDR3 in amino acids: CASSYSTGYEQYF. CDR3 nucleotide sequence: TGTGCCAGCAGTTACTCCACAGGTTACGAGCAGTACTTC.

The gene calls are TRBV20-1 and TRBJ1-6; maybe TRBD1 (5 bases). The germline V and J ends were trimmed by 0 bases and 10 bases, with 10 bases remaining between them. This CDR3 has 13 residues. The germline CDR1 and CDR2 sequences are DFQATT and SNEGSKA (reference sequence). DNA of the CDR3: TGCAGTGCTAGAGAGGCAGGGTTATCACCCCTCCACTTT. It translates to CSAREAGLSPLHF.

This clonotype was observed a few times. The rearrangement uses TRBV5-6 and TRBJ2-1, with D possibly TRBD2 on 6 matching bases. CDR1 is SGHDT and CDR2 is YYEEEE in the germline V gene. V lost 4 bases and J 9 bases, leaving 11 bases between the germline ends. The CDR3 contains 12 residues. The CDR3 coding sequence is TGTGCCAGCAGCCACTGGAGGGGTGAGCAGTTCTTC. It specifies CASSHWRGEQFF.

Details on this clonotype: This may stem from a read error, because a much larger clone lies one nucleotide away. The V gene is TRBV28, the J gene TRBJ2-4; D is perhaps TRBD1 (5 bases). The CDR3 is made up of 15 amino acids. The germline gives CDR1 MDHEN, CDR2 SYDVKM. The CDR3 DNA sequence: TGTGCCAGCATTACCGCTAATGGGGCCAAAAACAGTCAGTACTTC. Amino acid sequence: CASITANGAKNSQYF.

This clonotype was recorded a few times. In nucleotides, the CDR3 is TGTGCCAGCAGTTTTTCCACTAACTATGGCTACACCTTC. This sequence encodes CASSFSTNYGYTF. The chain combines TRBV12-3 or TRBV12-4 with TRBJ1-2, with unresolved D. Trimming stripped 3 bases from V and 0 bases from J, with 5 bases between. CDR3 size: 13 residues.

The chain joins TRBV12-3 or TRBV12-4 to TRBJ2-3; 9 positions match TRBD2. The CDR3 contains 17 residues. J gave up 2 bases and V 5 bases, and 11 bases lay outside the gene matches. For the CDR3, the DNA is TGTGCCAGCAGTCGCCTTAGACTAGCGGATAACACAGATACGCAGTATTTT. Translation: CASSRLRLADNTDTQYF.

This clonotype has more than one count but fewer than ten. V and J are TRBV5-1 and TRBJ2-1; D tentatively reads TRBD1 or TRBD2 (6 bases each). The CDR3 is 15 amino acids. Trimming cost V 4 bases and J 3 bases, with 14 bases left between them. From germline, CDR1 is SGHRS and CDR2 YFSETQ. As DNA, the CDR3 is TGCGCCAGCAGCGGTGGAGGGGGTTTCTACAATGAGCAGTTCTTC. Translated, it gives CASSGGGGFYNEQFF. Looking up the rest from reference TRBV5-1 and TRBJ2-1 gives the full variable domain: KAGVTQTPRYLIKTRGQQVTLSCSPISGHRSVSWYQQTPGQGLQFLFEYFSETQRNKGNFPGRFSGRQFSNSRSEMNVSTLELGDSALYLCASSGGGGFYNEQFFGPGTRLTVL.

The CDR3 here is CASSVVLAGYNEQFF. The CDR3 DNA sequence: TGTGCCAGCAGCGTAGTACTAGCGGGGTACAATGAGCAGTTCTTC. The chain couples TRBV9 to TRBJ2-1; 10 nucleotides line up with TRBD2. The junction had 1 base not matched to a gene; V was cut back by 0 bases and J by 4 bases. Germline-derived CDR1 and CDR2 are SGDLS and YYNGEE. CDR3 length equals 15 residues. Full variable domain (rest looked up from reference TRBV9 and TRBJ2-1): DSGVTQTPKHLITATGQRVTLRCSPRSGDLSVYWYQQSLDQGLQFLIQYYNGEERAKGNILERFSAQQFPDLHSELNLSSLELGDSALYFCASSVVLAGYNEQFFGPGTRLTVL.

V is TRBV28 and J is TRBJ2-1, with TRBD2 matching over 10 bases. Germline CDR1 is MDHEN and CDR2 is SYDVKM. There are 16 residues in the CDR3. Germline trimming cut 2 bases from V and 8 bases from J; bases unmatched to any gene: 9. CDR3 loop: CASSLMELAGVHEQFF. DNA of the CDR3: TGTGCCAGCAGTTTAATGGAGCTAGCGGGAGTCCATGAGCAGTTCTTC.

The chain links TRBV30 to TRBJ1-2; TRBD1 aligns across 7 bases. Germline V lookup: CDR1 GTSNPN, CDR2 SVGIG (reference sequence). This CDR3 contains 11 residues. V was pared by 5 bases and J by 8 bases, with 5 bases of the junction left unmatched. The CDR3 region has the DNA TGTGCCTGGGAAGGGGGCAACGGCTACACCTTC. As protein: CAWEGGNGYTF.

The chain carries TRBV19 and TRBJ1-2, with 9 positions matching TRBD1. The CDR3 runs to 15 residues. The trim removed 6 bases at V and 3 bases at J, leaving 8 bases unmatched. Germline CDR1 LNHDA, CDR2 SQIVND (reference sequence). CDR3 sequence: CASRTTGGPHYGYTF. The DNA of the CDR3 is TGTGCCAGTAGAACTACAGGGGGCCCTCACTATGGCTACACCTTC.

There are a few counts of this clonotype. V usage is TRBV7-2 and J usage is TRBJ2-4; TRBD1 might be the D (6 bases). Trimming took 5 bases from V and 0 from J, leaving 17 bases between them. Germline loops: CDR1 SGHTA, CDR2 FQGNSA. This CDR3 region has 17 residues. CDR3 protein: CASSPPNRAVAKNIQYF. The CDR3 nucleotides are TGTGCCAGCAGCCCCCCAAACAGGGCCGTAGCCAAAAACATTCAGTACTTC.

The chain carries TRBV5-1 and TRBJ2-5; D uncertain. The germline V gene encodes CDR1 SGHRS and CDR2 YFSETQ. The CDR3 is made up of 14 amino acids. The ends were cut back, 0 bases at V and 2 bases at J, with 8 bases in the middle. In nucleotides, the CDR3 is TGCGCCAGCAGCTTGGGACACTTTCAAGAGACCCAGTACTTC. The encoded protein is CASSLGHFQETQYF. The full variable domain, its missing parts supplied by reference TRBV5-1 and TRBJ2-5, is KAGVTQTPRYLIKTRGQQVTLSCSPISGHRSVSWYQQTPGQGLQFLFEYFSETQRNKGNFPGRFSGRQFSNSRSEMNVSTLELGDSALYLCASSLGHFQETQYFGPGTRLLVL.

In this sample, this clonotype turned up a few times. V and J are TRBV6-2 or TRBV6-3 and TRBJ2-1; 7 nucleotides line up with TRBD2. Unmatched junction bases numbered 5, after V lost 8 bases and J lost 1 base. The CDR3 spans 14 residues. Germline V lookup: CDR1 MNHEY, CDR2 SVGEGT. Written as DNA, the CDR3 is TGTGCCAGCTGCCGCGGGGGTTCCTACAATGAGCAGTTCTTC. It specifies CASCRGGSYNEQFF.

The rearrangement joins TRBV14 to TRBJ2-7; the D gene is possibly TRBD1 (6 bases). Trimming removed 1 base from V and 5 bases from J, with 9 bases in between. The V gene's germline CDR1 is SGHDN and CDR2 FVKESK. This CDR3 comprises 13 residues. The CDR3 nucleotides read TGTGCCAGCAGCCAAGTCAGGGGCCACGAGCAGTACTTC. It codes for CASSQVRGHEQYF. Drawing the rest from reference TRBV14 and TRBJ2-7, the complete variable domain is EAGVTQFPSHSVIEKGQTVTLRCDPISGHDNLYWYRRVMGKEIKFLLHFVKESKQDESGMPNNRFLAERTGGTYSTLKVQPAELEDSGVYFCASSQVRGHEQYFGPGTRLTVT.

The chain is built from TRBV5-1 and TRBJ1-1; 7 bases fit TRBD1. Germline-derived CDR1 and CDR2 are SGHRS and YFSETQ. This CDR3 is built from 17 residues. V trimming: 1 base; J trimming: 2 bases; junction bases outside the gene matches: 11. The CDR3 DNA is TGCGCCAGCAGCTTGTGGGACAGCCGAAGGACTAACACTGAAGCTTTCTTT. Its translation: CASSLWDSRRTNTEAFF. Variable domain in full (rest from reference TRBV5-1 and TRBJ1-1): KAGVTQTPRYLIKTRGQQVTLSCSPISGHRSVSWYQQTPGQGLQFLFEYFSETQRNKGNFPGRFSGRQFSNSRSEMNVSTLELGDSALYLCASSLWDSRRTNTEAFFGQGTRLTVV.

This clonotype was seen more than once but under ten times. The chain combines TRBV4-3 with TRBJ2-5, with D possibly being TRBD2 (7 bases). The germline V and J ends were trimmed by 0 bases and 5 bases, with 25 bases remaining between them. Germline assignment: CDR1 LGHNA and CDR2 YSLEER. This CDR3 is built from 19 residues. CDR3 sequence reads: CASSQERGYWGRAGETQYF. DNA of the CDR3: TGCGCCAGCAGCCAAGAGAGGGGGTATTGGGGGAGGGCCGGTGAGACCCAGTACTTC.

V and J are TRBV5-1 and TRBJ2-7; TRBD2 is a possible D gene (5 bases). The CDR3 runs to 15 residues. Trimming cost V 0 bases and J 6 bases, with 16 bases left between them. The germline gives CDR1 SGHRS, CDR2 YFSETQ. CDR3 nucleotide sequence: TGCGCCAGCAGCTTGGAGGTGGGAGATATGAGCGAGCAGTACTTC. Its protein product is CASSLEVGDMSEQYF.

V is TRBV29-1 and J is TRBJ2-1; D might be TRBD1 (5 bases). The CDR3 extends over 13 amino acids. Germline assignment: CDR1 SQVTM and CDR2 ANQGSEA. Trimming left V 4 bases short and J 0 bases short, with 7 bases between. CDR3 sequence (DNA): TGCAGCGTTGGGACAACCTCCTACAATGAGCAGTTCTTC. This translates into CSVGTTSYNEQFF.

In regard to this clonotype: A much larger clone differs from this one at a single base, so this may be a read error. The DNA for the CDR3 is TGTGCCAGCAATTTTCTACATTACAATGAGCAGTTCTTC. This encodes CASNFLHYNEQFF. This chain uses TRBV27 with TRBJ2-1; D remains ambiguous. The germline V gene encodes CDR1 MNHEY and CDR2 SMNVEV (reference sequence). This CDR3 has 13 amino acids. V lost 7 bases to trimming and J lost 4 bases, with 11 bases between them.

This chain links TRBV18 with TRBJ2-3; D gene ambiguous. The CDR3 runs to 17 residues. Trimming left V 2 bases short and J 2 bases short, with 17 bases between. CDR1 is KGHSH and CDR2 is LQKENI in the germline V gene. The CDR3: CASSPIPSLKITDTQYF. CDR3 DNA sequence: TGTGCCAGCTCACCAATCCCCTCGCTAAAAATCACAGATACGCAGTATTTT. Filled out from reference TRBV18 and TRBJ2-3, the complete variable domain reads NAGVMQNPRHLVRRRGQEARLRCSPMKGHSHVYWYRQLPEEGLKFMVYLQKENIIDESGMPKERFSAEFPKEGPSILRIQQVVRGDSAAYFCASSPIPSLKITDTQYFGPGTRLTVL.

This clonotype has ten or more counts. The chain couples TRBV21-1 to TRBJ2-7; the table's D call, TRBD2, has no DNA check behind it. TRBV21-1 represents a pseudogene. The CDR3 spans 13 residues. The CDR3 nucleotides are TGTGCCAGCAAAAGGGCGGGAATCTACGAGCAGTACGTC. The encoded protein is CASKRAGIYEQYV.